This record covers a single T cell receptor (beta chain). A few counts support this clonotype. The antigen it recognizes is unknown. No base quality values were provided; no much bigger clone lies one nucleotide off. According to the germline V gene, CDR1 reads MNHNS and CDR2 reads SASEGT. The CDR3 has 15 amino acids, counting the end cysteine and phenylalanine. Only the CDR3 portion is preserved as DNA: 45 bases, with reading frame beginning at the first base. V is pared back by 3 bases and J by 2 bases, with 14 bases lying between the germline termini. Library generation was performed with 5' RACE. TCRdb lists the instrument as Illumina HiSeq 2500. A second 7 to 11 cycle PCR used a sample-barcoded 5' primer and a J-beta primer mix. Each TCR beta cDNA molecule received a unique molecular identifier from a template-switch 5' adaptor carrying 12 random nucleotides. At least 2.5 million CDR3-containing paired-end reads were obtained from each sample. The Mint cDNA synthesis kit, primed by a TRBC-specific oligonucleotide, was used to synthesize first-strand cDNA from all RNA. All cDNA was treated with uracil-DNA glycosylase and then went through a first 18-cycle PCR with the universal primers M1SS and BC2_uni_R. The authors' pipeline ran thus. Normalization of each sample was performed by random selection of 1 million high-quality reads, each carrying a distinct molecular identifier. Instead of being binned into consensus sequences, reads with shared molecular identifiers were discarded. MiTCR, with a Q25 quality threshold and the strictest error-elimination algorithm, was used for CDR3 identification, clonotype clustering and error correction. A nonparametric unseen species model using Euler transformation provided a lower-bound estimate of total TCR beta diversity. TCRdb handled the public reads itself, with Q25 trimming in fastp and clone calling in MiXCR, and kept productive beta chains. Entries that share a CDR3 protein sequence are merged under the most common genes and DNA. The V and J calls, along with clone size, are taken from TCRdb and not from the paper's own processing. Here the sample has 1.5 million to 2 million distinct CDR3 sequences; approximately 30% occur a single time. Of the sample, 6.5% to 8.5% falls within the top ten clones.

These data originate in a study of blood T cells in healthy people across ages (dated by TCRdb to the mid-2010s). Regarding the complete study: In model experiments, template switching captured roughly one uniquely barcoded TCR beta cDNA molecule for every two T cells. To avoid experimental bias, donors of different ages were distributed randomly across sequencing lanes. The donors were divided into four age groups: young (average approximately 16 years), middle-aged (approximately 39), aged (under 70) and long-lived (around 87). The study analyzed two additional independent replicas of 1 million unique cDNA reads from the same blood draw for two donors, one aged 18 to 30 and one aged 80 or older. The study measured age-related changes in TCR beta repertoire diversity using deep sequencing normalized with unique cDNA molecular identifiers. What the authors observed across the whole study: The long-lived group showed more naive CD4+ T cells, fewer expanded clones and increased TCR diversity than the aged group, suggesting age selection. Donor CMV infection status was unknown, potentially confounding age-related changes in expanded clonotypes. Observed TCR beta diversity correlated strongly with the percentage of naive T cells measured by flow cytometry. Conclusive comparison of naive and antigen-experienced compartments was prevented by the profiling of bulk unsorted PBMCs. Observed TCR beta diversity per million T cells fell roughly linearly with age, and a significant reduction was already apparent by age around 40. Estimates of total diversity based on one million sequenced T cells were considered lower bounds and underestimates.

The roughly 39 donors, aged 6 to 90 years, were systemically healthy Caucasian individuals from Russia. About 9.1 milliliters of peripheral blood were collected from each donor into EDTA-treated Vacutainer tubes. Ficoll-Paque density-gradient centrifugation was used to isolate PBMCs, with at least 7 million per sample. Trizol reagent was used to extract total RNA from PBMCs, with at least 6 micrograms per sample. Naive CD45RAhigh/CD27high T cell percentages were measured by flow cytometry on a PBMC aliquot from every donor. The chain is assembled from TRBV6-1 and TRBJ2-7, and perhaps TRBD1 as D gene, on 6 matching bases. The sample comprised blood. The sequence came from a woman aged 30 to 39 in good health. The DNA reads TGTGCCAGCAGTGAGGCCGGGACACTCACCTACGAGCAGTACTTC. This translates into CASSEAGTLTYEQYF.